The 25 T cell receptor beta chains given below trace back to one sample, sequenced in a study of T cell clones after liver transplantation (dated by TCRdb to between 2017 and 2020). The library was prepared using the immunoSEQ multiplex PCR assay. Entries here come from immuneACCESS through TCRdb and include only in-frame sequences with V and J called. Some clones fail to appear in such tables; in the studies checked, an unresolved V gene covers under half of the shortfall, and the cause of the remainder is unknown. The sample table shows about 80,000 clones, and around four fifths are seen once. About 0.52% of the sample belongs to the ten largest clones. Sequenced material: CD4+ T cells from blood, taken just over 45 months after liver transplant. The receptors here all came from a human patient who received a liver transplant. After a transplant, certain T cells may trace back to the graft donor.

The chain has TRBV2 and TRBJ2-7; D may be TRBD1 or TRBD2 (5 bases each). There are 13 residues in the CDR3. The germline CDR1 and CDR2 sequences are SNHLY and FYNNEI. V was pared by 4 bases and J by 7 bases, with 14 bases between. DNA of the CDR3: TGTGCCAGCAGTGGGCAGGGAGTGAGTGAGCAGTACTTC. It yields the protein CASSGQGVSEQYF.

V is TRBV11-2 and J is TRBJ2-7; D may correspond to TRBD1 or TRBD2 (5 bases each). The germline V gene has CDR1 SGHAT and CDR2 FQNNGV. This CDR3 contains 14 residues. V lost 1 base and J 7 bases, leaving 14 bases between the germline ends. DNA of the CDR3: TGTGCCAGCAGCTTAGGGGGACCCAATAAGGAGCAGTACTTC. Amino acids: CASSLGGPNKEQYF.

The chain has TRBV7-9 and TRBJ2-1; 14 positions match TRBD2. With V trimmed by 6 bases and J by 7 bases, 5 bases remained unmatched. The CDR3 contains 15 residues. Germline V gives CDR1 SEHNR, CDR2 FQNEAQ (reference sequence). The CDR3 bases are TGTGCCAGCAGACTGGGACTAGCGGGAGAAAATGAGCAGTTCTTC. As protein: CASRLGLAGENEQFF.

V is TRBV7-2 and J is TRBJ2-1, with no clear D. CDR3 size: 14 residues. With 8 bases removed from V and 3 bases from J, the gap between germline ends came to 14 bases. Per germline, CDR1 SGHTA and CDR2 FQGNSA. CDR3 nucleotides: TGTGCCAGCGAGTACAGTCGGGTCTACAATGAGCAGTTCTTC. Its translation is CASEYSRVYNEQFF.

The chain couples TRBV4-2 to TRBJ2-1; D is unresolved. CDR3 length: 16 residues. The germline CDR1 and CDR2 sequences are LGHNA and YNFKEQ. The ends were cut back, 0 bases at V and 0 bases at J, with 9 bases in the middle. The CDR3 is CASSQDFSSSYNEQFF. CDR3 coding DNA: TGTGCCAGCAGCCAAGATTTCTCTAGCTCCTACAATGAGCAGTTCTTC.

The chain recombines TRBV27 with TRBJ1-1; D ambiguous. Germline V CDR1 and CDR2: MNHEY, SMNVEV (reference sequence). The CDR3 loop spans 14 amino acids. Trimming left V 2 bases short and J 0 bases short, with 7 bases between. CDR3 DNA sequence: TGTGCCAGCAGTTTAACCAGACTGAACACTGAAGCTTTCTTT. It is translated as CASSLTRLNTEAFF.

V is TRBV7-2 and J is TRBJ1-2; D possibly corresponds to TRBD1 (6 bases). Germline CDR1 and CDR2: SGHTA and FQGNSA. Trimming removed 5 bases from V and 2 bases from J, with 9 bases in between. The CDR3 is 13 amino acids. The CDR3 spells CASSPGQNYGYTF. Here the CDR3 DNA reads TGTGCCAGCAGCCCGGGACAAAACTATGGCTACACCTTC.

A single count supports this clone. The chain combines TRBV7-2 with TRBJ2-1; 8 bases are a match to TRBD1. V lost 5 bases to trimming and J lost 11 bases; unmatched junction nucleotides: 5. CDR3 length: 12 residues. CDR1 and CDR2 (germline): SGHTA, FQGNSA. The CDR3 DNA follows: TGTGCCAGCAGCATAGACAGGGGCCAGCAGTTCTTC. Protein sequence: CASSIDRGQQFF.

This CDR3 reads CASSYRVNEKLFF. DNA of the CDR3: TGTGCCAGCAGCTACAGGGTTAACGAAAAACTGTTTTTT. V gene TRBV7-6 combines with J gene TRBJ1-4, with TRBD1 as a possible D gene (6 bases). The V and J ends lost 4 bases and 8 bases respectively, with 11 bases between them. The CDR3 is made up of 13 amino acids. Germline CDR1 is SGHVS and CDR2 is FNYEAQ.

The genes are TRBV5-1 and TRBJ2-7; the D is unclear. Trimming took 1 base from V and 2 from J, leaving 16 bases between them. CDR1 and CDR2 from the germline V gene are SGHRS and YFSETQ. This CDR3 is 16 amino acids long. CDR3 in DNA: TGCGCCAGCAGCTTGCTATGGGCTCGCCCTACCTACGAGCAGTACTTC. Translation: CASSLLWARPTYEQYF.

The V gene is TRBV10-2, the J gene TRBJ1-3; weak D call: TRBD1 (5 bases). The CDR3 loop spans 12 amino acids. From germline, CDR1 is WSHSY and CDR2 SAAADI. V dropped 3 bases and J dropped 8 bases, with 8 bases sitting between them. The CDR3 nucleotides are TGCGCCAGCAGTGATCGGGGCTACACCATATATTTT. This encodes CASSDRGYTIYF.

V usage is TRBV7-9 and J usage is TRBJ2-7; D is undetermined. Trimming took off 6 bases at V and 3 bases at J, with 6 bases between the two ends. This CDR3 comprises 11 residues. Germline V gives CDR1 SEHNR, CDR2 FQNEAQ (reference sequence). CDR3 amino acids: CASRLDYEQYF. The CDR3 DNA sequence: TGTGCCAGCAGGCTAGACTACGAGCAGTACTTC.

The chain uses TRBV6-1 and TRBJ2-1; 11 nucleotides line up with TRBD2. Germline CDR1 and CDR2: MNHNS and SASEGT. V shed 9 bases and J 8 bases; nucleotides not matched to a gene: 12. This CDR3 region has 15 residues. The CDR3 is CASNSGTSGADEQFF. In DNA, the CDR3 is TGTGCCAGTAACTCCGGGACTAGCGGAGCAGATGAGCAGTTCTTC.

The chain couples TRBV29-1 to TRBJ2-7; 9 bases fit TRBD1. The CDR3 covers 12 residues. The germline V gene has CDR1 SQVTM and CDR2 ANQGSEA. Trimming removed 5 bases from V and 9 bases from J; junction bases left unmatched: 8. CDR3 nucleotide sequence: TGCAGCGTTCGGGACAGGGACCATGGGCAGTACTTC. This gives the protein CSVRDRDHGQYF.

This clone has only a few counts. V usage is TRBV7-8 and J usage is TRBJ2-7, with a weak D call TRBD2 (5 bases). From germline, CDR1 is SGHVS and CDR2 FQNEAQ. The CDR3 extends over 16 amino acids. Trimming pared 4 bases from V and 4 bases from J, leaving 20 bases between. The CDR3 protein is CASSSLGLAASYEQYF. The DNA for the CDR3 is TGTGCCAGCAGCTCACTAGGCTTAGCTGCCTCTTACGAGCAGTACTTC.

The chain recombines TRBV19 with TRBJ2-1, with no clear D. V was trimmed by 7 bases and J by 7 bases, leaving 8 bases between them. CDR1 is LNHDA and CDR2 is SQIVND in the germline V gene (reference sequence). The CDR3 spans 11 residues. This chain's CDR3 is CASKDRNEQFF. The CDR3 DNA reads as TGTGCCAGTAAAGACCGGAATGAGCAGTTCTTC.

This clone was counted a few times. This chain links TRBV7-2 with TRBJ2-5; D is tentatively TRBD1 or TRBD2 (5 bases each). V dropped 0 bases and J dropped 5 bases, with 13 bases sitting between them. This CDR3 is built from 15 residues. Looked up from germline, CDR1 is SGHTA and CDR2 is FQGNSA. CDR3 nucleotide sequence: TGTGCCAGCAGCTTAGCGGATCGGGACCGGGAGACCCAGTACTTC. This sequence encodes CASSLADRDRETQYF.

This chain uses TRBV18 with TRBJ1-4; D gene unclear. The germline V gene encodes CDR1 KGHSH and CDR2 LQKENI. The CDR3 spans 15 residues. V was clipped by 0 bases and J by 7 bases, with 12 bases between them. Here the CDR3 reads CASSPPGGDFEKLFF. The CDR3 DNA sequence: TGTGCCAGCTCACCACCTGGTGGAGATTTTGAAAAACTGTTTTTT.

The chain combines TRBV4-1 with TRBJ1-2; 9 nucleotides agree with TRBD1. V lost 4 bases and J lost 2; bases outside the gene matches: 2. CDR1 is MGHRA and CDR2 is YSYEKL in the germline V gene. The CDR3 loop spans 14 amino acids. DNA for the CDR3: TGCGCCAGCAGCCGCGACAGGGGGAACTATGGCTACACCTTC. This translates into CASSRDRGNYGYTF.

The chain joins TRBV5-1 to TRBJ2-5; TRBD1 matches 8 bases. This CDR3 contains 13 residues. Germline lookup yields CDR1 SGHRS and CDR2 YFSETQ. V lost 5 bases, J lost 2 bases, and 2 bases stayed unmatched. In DNA, the CDR3 is TGCGCCAGCAGTGGACAGGGACAAGAGACCCAGTACTTC. Its protein is CASSGQGQETQYF.

The J gene is TRBJ1-1, the V gene TRBV27, with D maybe TRBD1 (6 bases). This CDR3 contains 17 residues. The germline CDR1 and CDR2 sequences are MNHEY and SMNVEV (reference sequence). The V gene lost 5 bases and the J gene lost 0 bases, with 19 bases spanning the gap. CDR3 loop: CASSPLAGARLNTEAFF. CDR3 sequence (DNA): TGTGCCAGCAGTCCCTTAGCGGGGGCGAGGCTGAACACTGAAGCTTTCTTT.

This CDR3 is CASSYDDRAYEQYF. In DNA form, the CDR3 reads TGTGCCAGCAGTTACGACGACAGGGCTTACGAGCAGTACTTC. The chain employs TRBV6-6 and TRBJ2-7; 7 positions agree with TRBD1. The junction had 5 bases not matched to a gene; V was cut back by 2 bases and J by 4 bases. The CDR3 totals 14 residues. Germline CDR1 reads MNHNY; CDR2 reads SVGAGI (reference sequence).

This clone is a singleton in its sample. J is TRBJ1-5 and V is TRBV2, with TRBD1 as a possible D gene (6 bases). Between the trimmed V and J ends, which lost 7 bases and 0 bases, there was a span of 13 bases. The CDR3 is 15 amino acids. Germline-derived CDR1 and CDR2 are SNHLY and FYNNEI. The CDR3 coding sequence is TGTGCCAGCACCCCTACAGGGTTTAGCAATCAGCCCCAGCATTTT. It encodes CASTPTGFSNQPQHF.

The chain has TRBV5-1 and TRBJ2-7; D might be TRBD2 (5 bases). Germline-derived CDR1 and CDR2 are SGHRS and YFSETQ. The CDR3 totals 14 residues. The V and J ends lost 4 bases and 2 bases respectively, with 13 bases between them. The CDR3 spells CASSRFGVAYEQYF. The CDR3 nucleotides are TGCGCCAGCAGCCGCTTCGGGGTGGCCTACGAGCAGTACTTC.

Points on this clone: Different DNA sequences within this sample yield the same CDR3. V and J are TRBV11-2 and TRBJ1-1; the match to TRBD1 covers 10 bases. Unmatched junction bases numbered 5, after V lost 2 bases and J lost 8 bases. The CDR3 covers 14 residues. From germline, CDR1 is SGHAT and CDR2 FQNNGV. CDR3 loop: CASSLRTGGTEAFF. The CDR3 nucleotides read TGTGCCAGCAGCTTACGGACAGGGGGGACCGAAGCTTTCTTT.